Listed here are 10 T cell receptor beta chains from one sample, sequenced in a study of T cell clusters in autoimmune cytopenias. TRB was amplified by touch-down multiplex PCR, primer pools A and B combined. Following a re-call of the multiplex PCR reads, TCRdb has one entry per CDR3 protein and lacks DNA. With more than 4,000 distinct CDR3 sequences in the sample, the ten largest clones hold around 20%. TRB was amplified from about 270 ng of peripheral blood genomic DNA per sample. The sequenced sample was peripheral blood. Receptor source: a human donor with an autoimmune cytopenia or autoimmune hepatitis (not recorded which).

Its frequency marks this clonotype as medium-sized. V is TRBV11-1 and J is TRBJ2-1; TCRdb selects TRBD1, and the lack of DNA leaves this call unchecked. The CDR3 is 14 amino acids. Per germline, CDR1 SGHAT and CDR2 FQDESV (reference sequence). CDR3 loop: CASRDRGRNNEQFF.

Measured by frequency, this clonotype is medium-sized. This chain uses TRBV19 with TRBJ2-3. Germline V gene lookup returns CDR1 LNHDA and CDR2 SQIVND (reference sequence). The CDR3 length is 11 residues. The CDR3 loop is CASSLWDTQYF.

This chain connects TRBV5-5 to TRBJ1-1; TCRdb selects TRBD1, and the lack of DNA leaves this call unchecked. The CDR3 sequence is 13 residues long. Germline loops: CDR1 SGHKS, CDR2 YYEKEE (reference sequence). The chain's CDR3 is CASSLDRNTEAFF.

This CDR3 reads CASSLDQGADTQYF. The chain combines TRBV5-1 with TRBJ2-3; there is no DNA to check the TCRdb D call of TRBD1. Germline lookup yields CDR1 SGHRS and CDR2 YFSETQ. The CDR3 has 14 amino acids.

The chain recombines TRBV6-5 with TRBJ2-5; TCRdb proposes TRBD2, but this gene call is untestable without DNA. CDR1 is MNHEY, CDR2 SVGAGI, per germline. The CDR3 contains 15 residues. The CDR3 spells CASRGLAGGNGEQYF.

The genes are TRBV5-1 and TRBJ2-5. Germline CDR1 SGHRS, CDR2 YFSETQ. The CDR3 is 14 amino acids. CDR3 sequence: CASSLGPMKETQYF. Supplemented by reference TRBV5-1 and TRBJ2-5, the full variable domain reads KAGVTQTPRYLIKTRGQQVTLSCSPISGHRSVSWYQQTPGQGLQFLFEYFSETQRNKGNFPGRFSGRQFSNSRSEMNVSTLELGDSALYLCASSLGPMKETQYFGPGTRLLVL.

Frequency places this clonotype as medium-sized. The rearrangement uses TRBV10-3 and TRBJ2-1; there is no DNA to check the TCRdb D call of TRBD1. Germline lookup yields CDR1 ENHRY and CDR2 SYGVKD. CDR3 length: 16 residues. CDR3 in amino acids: CAISALGGSSYNEQFF.

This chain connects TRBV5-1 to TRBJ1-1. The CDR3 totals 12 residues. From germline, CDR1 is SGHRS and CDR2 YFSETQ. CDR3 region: CASSLVSGEAFF.

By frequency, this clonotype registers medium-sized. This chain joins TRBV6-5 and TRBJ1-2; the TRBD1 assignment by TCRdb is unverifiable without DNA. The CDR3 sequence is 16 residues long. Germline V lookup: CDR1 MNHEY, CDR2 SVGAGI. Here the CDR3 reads CASSLVSGTGNYGYTF.

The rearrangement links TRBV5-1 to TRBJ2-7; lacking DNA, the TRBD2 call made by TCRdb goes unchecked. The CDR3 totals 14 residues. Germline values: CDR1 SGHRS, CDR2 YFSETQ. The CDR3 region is CASSLDPEGSEQYF.